Listed here are 17 T cell receptor beta chains from one sample, sequenced in a study of T-cell memory formation after mild COVID-19. MiXCR was run by TCRdb on the 5' RACE reads, yielding one entry per CDR3 protein. This table holds about 470,000 distinct CDR3 sequences, more than 20% found once. The source material was PBMCs or a T cell subset sorted from them (not recorded which). The receptors shown here come from an adult woman who had mild COVID-19 (a few samples of this study predate the infection). Cell type and time point are not known.

The J gene is TRBJ2-5, the V gene TRBV2; possible D gene TRBD1, 6 bases. The CDR3 totals 14 residues. The V gene's germline CDR1 is SNHLY and CDR2 FYNNEI. V lost 10 bases and J lost 5, with 20 bases in between. CDR3 bases: TGTGCCACCCAGGGGCTTAGGGTTCCCGAGACCCAGTACTTC. Translated, it gives CATQGLRVPETQYF.

The V and J genes are TRBV19 and TRBJ2-1, with 9 positions matching TRBD2. Germline assignment: CDR1 LNHDA and CDR2 SQIVND (reference sequence). The CDR3 runs to 17 residues. Trimming took 5 bases from V and 4 from J; bases not matched to a gene: 12. The CDR3: CASSVHSSGKGYNEQFF. The CDR3 DNA reads as TGTGCCAGTAGTGTTCACTCTAGCGGGAAGGGATACAATGAGCAGTTCTTC. Together with reference TRBV19 and TRBJ2-1, the CDR3 gives the full variable domain: DGGITQSPKYLFRKEGQNVTLSCEQNLNHDAMYWYRQDPGQGLRLIYYSQIVNDFQKGDIAEGYSVSREKKESFPLTVTSAQKNPTAFYLCASSVHSSGKGYNEQFFGPGTRLTVL.

This clonotype was observed a handful of times. The rearrangement uses TRBV15 and TRBJ1-1, with 7 nucleotides matching TRBD1. CDR1 is LNHNV, CDR2 YYDKDF, per germline (reference sequence). V was pared by 1 base and J by 0 bases, with 5 bases of the junction left unmatched. There are 16 residues in the CDR3. The CDR3 loop is CATSRGAGGMNTEAFF. The CDR3 bases are TGTGCCACCAGCAGAGGGGCAGGGGGGATGAACACTGAAGCTTTCTTT.

This clonotype was seen many times. This chain links TRBV7-2 with TRBJ2-3, with a weak D call TRBD2 (5 bases). The CDR3 extends over 12 amino acids. Germline V gene sequence: CDR1 SGHTA, CDR2 FQGNSA. Trimming stripped 5 bases from V and 6 bases from J, with 9 bases between. The CDR3 DNA sequence: TGTGCCAGCAGCAGGAGGACTGATACGCAGTATTTT. Protein product: CASSRRTDTQYF.

This clonotype showed up just a few times. The chain carries TRBV13 and TRBJ2-7; 7 bases line up with TRBD1. The CDR3 covers 15 residues. Germline V lookup: CDR1 PRHDT, CDR2 FYEKMQ (reference sequence). Trimming cost V 4 bases and J 6 bases; bases outside gene matches: 12. The CDR3 here is CASSSGVRGQAEQYF. The CDR3 nucleotides read TGTGCCAGCAGCTCGGGTGTAAGGGGGCAGGCCGAGCAGTACTTC.

There are a few counts of this clonotype. This chain uses TRBV12-3 or TRBV12-4 with TRBJ2-3; D is perhaps TRBD1 (5 bases). The CDR3 extends over 14 amino acids. V lost 3 bases and J lost 2, with 9 bases in between. CDR3 amino acids: CASSFRQITDTQYF. DNA of the CDR3: TGTGCCAGCAGTTTTCGACAGATCACAGATACGCAGTATTTT.

V is TRBV7-6 and J is TRBJ2-7; D unclear. This CDR3 comprises 13 residues. V was cut by 6 bases and J by 6 bases, with 15 bases left in between. Germline V gene data show CDR1 as SGHVS and CDR2 as FNYEAQ. The CDR3 sequence is CASSLDTLGEQYF. The CDR3 nucleotides are TGTGCCAGCAGTTTGGATACCCTAGGCGAGCAGTACTTC.

This clonotype was detected a few times. The chain combines TRBV12-3 or TRBV12-4 with TRBJ2-3, with 7 positions matching TRBD2. The CDR3 is 15 amino acids. The ends lost 6 bases at V and 2 bases at J; junction bases unmatched: 8. This chain's CDR3 is CASRYSGFHTDTQYF. The CDR3 DNA sequence: TGTGCCAGCAGATATAGCGGGTTTCACACAGATACGCAGTATTTT.

This clonotype was seen only a few times. The chain couples TRBV15 to TRBJ2-1, with 8 bases that match TRBD2. Germline V gives CDR1 LNHNV, CDR2 YYDKDF (reference sequence). With V trimmed by 0 bases and J by 7 bases, 8 bases remained unmatched. This CDR3 contains 16 residues. CDR3 sequence reads: CATSRDRLAGKNEQFF. In DNA, the CDR3 is TGTGCCACCAGCAGAGATCGTCTAGCGGGTAAAAATGAGCAGTTCTTC.

This clonotype was seen a handful of times. This chain links TRBV7-8 with TRBJ2-1; D is perhaps TRBD2 (6 bases). Trimming stripped 1 base from V and 6 bases from J, with 16 bases between. CDR1 and CDR2 (germline): SGHVS, FQNEAQ. CDR3 length equals 16 residues. The CDR3 nucleotides are TGTGCCAGCAGCTTAGAAGGCCTGACTAGAGGCAATGAGCAGTTCTTC. As protein: CASSLEGLTRGNEQFF.

For the CDR3, the DNA is TGCGCCAGCAGCCAAGATCTAGGGCTAGCAAACCTCTACGAGCAGTACTTC. Translated: CASSQDLGLANLYEQYF. The chain employs TRBV4-1 and TRBJ2-7; D possibly corresponds to TRBD2 (5 bases). The CDR3 is 17 residues long. Germline values: CDR1 MGHRA, CDR2 YSYEKL. Trimming removed 0 bases from V and 3 bases from J, with 18 bases in between.

This clonotype was detected many times. The V call is TRBV29-1, the J call TRBJ2-5; D not resolved. The V end lost 3 bases, the J end lost 3 bases, and 2 bases lay between the germline ends. The CDR3 has 10 amino acids. Germline loops: CDR1 SQVTM, CDR2 ANQGSEA. CDR3: CSVDEETQYF. For the CDR3, the DNA is TGCAGCGTTGACGAAGAGACCCAGTACTTC.

The chain combines TRBV5-1 with TRBJ2-3; 9 bases align to TRBD2. Looked up from germline, CDR1 is SGHRS and CDR2 is YFSETQ. This CDR3 comprises 19 residues. After removal of 4 bases from V and 3 bases from J, the junction contained 18 bases not matched to a gene. CDR3 residues: CASSQAGGRILRSTDTQYF. As DNA, the CDR3 is TGCGCCAGCAGCCAAGCGGGGGGCAGGATTCTAAGGAGTACAGATACGCAGTATTTT.

Concerning this clonotype itself: One junction end does not reproduce the germline sequence, and a read error may be involved. The chain carries TRBV7-7 and TRBJ1-2, with TRBD1 identical over 9 bases. Germline CDR1 SSHAT, CDR2 FNYEAQ (reference sequence). The CDR3 is 16 residues long. The CDR3 DNA is TGTGCTAGCAGCTTACTGTGGACAGGGGATAACTATGGCTACACCTTC. This translates into CASSLLWTGDNYGYTF.

The chain couples TRBV4-2 to TRBJ2-4, with 10 bases identical to TRBD2. J lost 7 bases, V lost 4 bases, and 13 bases had no gene match. Germline V lookup: CDR1 LGHNA, CDR2 YNFKEQ. CDR3 size: 17 residues. In nucleotides, the CDR3 is TGTGCCAGCAGCCCAGGACTAGCGGCGGTAGAGAGGAACATTCAGTACTTC. The encoded protein is CASSPGLAAVERNIQYF.

V usage is TRBV7-3 and J usage is TRBJ2-3; 9 nucleotides align to TRBD2. There are 15 residues in the CDR3. Germline-derived CDR1 and CDR2 are SGHTA and FQGTGA. The J segment lost 6 bases and the V segment lost 8 bases, leaving 12 bases of the junction unmatched. CDR3 sequence: CASAKGGGAPDTQYF. DNA of the CDR3: TGTGCCAGCGCCAAGGGCGGGGGGGCGCCCGATACGCAGTATTTT.

This clonotype was detected a few times. The V and J genes are TRBV7-2 and TRBJ2-7, with D tentatively TRBD1 (5 bases). Germline loops: CDR1 SGHTA, CDR2 FQGNSA. Trimming took 1 base from V and 3 from J, leaving 7 bases between them. The CDR3 is 13 residues long. The CDR3 is CASSLVRVYEQYF. The CDR3, as DNA: TGTGCCAGCAGCTTAGTCAGGGTCTACGAGCAGTACTTC.